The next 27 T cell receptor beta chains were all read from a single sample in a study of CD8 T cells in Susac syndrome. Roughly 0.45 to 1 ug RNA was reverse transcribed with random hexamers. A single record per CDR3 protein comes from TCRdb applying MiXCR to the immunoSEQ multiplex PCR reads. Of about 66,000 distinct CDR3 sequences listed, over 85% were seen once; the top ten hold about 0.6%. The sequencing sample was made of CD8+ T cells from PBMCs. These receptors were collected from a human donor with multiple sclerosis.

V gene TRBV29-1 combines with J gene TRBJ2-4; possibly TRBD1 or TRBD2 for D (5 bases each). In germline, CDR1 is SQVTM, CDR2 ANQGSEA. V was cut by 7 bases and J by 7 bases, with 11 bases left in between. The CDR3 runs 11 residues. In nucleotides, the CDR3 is TGCAGCGGGGAAGGGGACAACATTCAGTACTTC. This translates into CSGEGDNIQYF.

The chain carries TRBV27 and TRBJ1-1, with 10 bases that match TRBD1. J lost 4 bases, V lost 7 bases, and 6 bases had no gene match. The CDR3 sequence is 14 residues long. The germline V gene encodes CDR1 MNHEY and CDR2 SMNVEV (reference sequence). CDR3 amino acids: CASTDRGPFTEAFF. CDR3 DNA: TGTGCCAGCACCGACAGGGGGCCTTTCACTGAAGCTTTCTTT.

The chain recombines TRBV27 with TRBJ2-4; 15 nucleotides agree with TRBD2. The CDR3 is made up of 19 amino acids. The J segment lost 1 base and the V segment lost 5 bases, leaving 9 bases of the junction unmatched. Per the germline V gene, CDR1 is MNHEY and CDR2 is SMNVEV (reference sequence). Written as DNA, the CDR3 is TGTGCCAGCAGTGCTATAGGGACTAGCGGGAGGTGGGCCAAAAACATTCAGTACTTC. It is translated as CASSAIGTSGRWAKNIQYF.

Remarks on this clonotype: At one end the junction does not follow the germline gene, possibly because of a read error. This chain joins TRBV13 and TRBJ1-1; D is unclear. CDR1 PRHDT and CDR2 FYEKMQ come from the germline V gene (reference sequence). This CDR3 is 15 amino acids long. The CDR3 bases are TGTGCCAGCAGTTTAGGCCGCAATCTGAACACTGAAGCTTTCTTT. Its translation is CASSLGRNLNTEAFF.

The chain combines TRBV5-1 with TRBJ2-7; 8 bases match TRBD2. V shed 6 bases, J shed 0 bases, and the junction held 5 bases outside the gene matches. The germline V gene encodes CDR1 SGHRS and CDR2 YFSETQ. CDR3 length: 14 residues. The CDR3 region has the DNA TGCGCCAGCAACGCGGGGGGCCCCTCCTACGAGCAGTACTTC. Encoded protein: CASNAGGPSYEQYF.

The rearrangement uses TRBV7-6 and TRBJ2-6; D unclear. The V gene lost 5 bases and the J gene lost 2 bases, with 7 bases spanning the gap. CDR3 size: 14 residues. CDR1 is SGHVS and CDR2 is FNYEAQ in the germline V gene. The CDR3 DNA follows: TGTGCCAGCAGCCCCCCTGCTGGGGCCAACGTCCTGACTTTC. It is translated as CASSPPAGANVLTF.

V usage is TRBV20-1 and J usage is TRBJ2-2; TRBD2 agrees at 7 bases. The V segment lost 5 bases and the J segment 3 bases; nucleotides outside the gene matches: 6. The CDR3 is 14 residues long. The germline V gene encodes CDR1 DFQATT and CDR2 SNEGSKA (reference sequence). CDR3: CSARTRLYTGELFF. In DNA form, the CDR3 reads TGCAGTGCTCGGACTAGATTGTACACCGGGGAGCTGTTTTTT.

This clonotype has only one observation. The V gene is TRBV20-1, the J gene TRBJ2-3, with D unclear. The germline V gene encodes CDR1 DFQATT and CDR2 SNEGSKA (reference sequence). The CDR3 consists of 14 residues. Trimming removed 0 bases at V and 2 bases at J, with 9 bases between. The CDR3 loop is CSARDQEVTDTQYF. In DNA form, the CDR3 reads TGCAGTGCTAGAGATCAAGAAGTCACAGATACGCAGTATTTT.

CDR3 bases: TGTGCCAGCAGTTGGCAGTACTCCTACGAGCAGTACTTC. This encodes CASSWQYSYEQYF. The V and J genes are TRBV27 and TRBJ2-7; D not resolved. Deletions cut 4 bases from V and 0 bases from J, with 7 bases between. The V gene's germline CDR1 is MNHEY and CDR2 SMNVEV (reference sequence). The CDR3 is 13 amino acids.

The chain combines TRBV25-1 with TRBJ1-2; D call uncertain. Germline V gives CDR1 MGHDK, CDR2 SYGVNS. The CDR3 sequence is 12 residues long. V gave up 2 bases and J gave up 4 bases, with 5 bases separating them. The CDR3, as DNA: TGTGCCAGCAGTGAAAACGTCTATGGCTACACCTTC. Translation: CASSENVYGYTF.

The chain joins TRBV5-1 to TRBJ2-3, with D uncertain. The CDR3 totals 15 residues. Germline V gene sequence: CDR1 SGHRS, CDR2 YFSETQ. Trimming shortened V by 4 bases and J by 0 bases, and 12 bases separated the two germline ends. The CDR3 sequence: CASSGRTTSTDTQYF. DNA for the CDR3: TGCGCCAGCAGCGGCCGGACGACTAGCACAGATACGCAGTATTTT.

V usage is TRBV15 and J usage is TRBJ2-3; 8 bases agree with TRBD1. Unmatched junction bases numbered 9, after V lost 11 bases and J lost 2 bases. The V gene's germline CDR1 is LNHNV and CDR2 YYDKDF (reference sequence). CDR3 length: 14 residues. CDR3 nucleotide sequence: TGTGCCTCGCAAAGGACAGGGCACACAGATACGCAGTATTTT. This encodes CASQRTGHTDTQYF. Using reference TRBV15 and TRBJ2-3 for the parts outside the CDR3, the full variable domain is DAMVIQNPRYQVTQFGKPVTLSCSQTLNHNVMYWYQQKSSQAPKLLFHYYDKDFNNEADTPDNFQSRRPNTSFCFLDIRSPGLGDTAMYLCASQRTGHTDTQYFGPGTRLTVL.

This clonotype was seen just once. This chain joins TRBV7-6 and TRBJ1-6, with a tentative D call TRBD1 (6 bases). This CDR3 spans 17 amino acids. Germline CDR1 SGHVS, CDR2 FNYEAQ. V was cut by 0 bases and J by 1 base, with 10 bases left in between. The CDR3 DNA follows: TGTGCCAGCAGCTTAGCGGGCAGGGGATCCTATAATTCACCCCTCCACTTT. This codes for CASSLAGRGSYNSPLHF.

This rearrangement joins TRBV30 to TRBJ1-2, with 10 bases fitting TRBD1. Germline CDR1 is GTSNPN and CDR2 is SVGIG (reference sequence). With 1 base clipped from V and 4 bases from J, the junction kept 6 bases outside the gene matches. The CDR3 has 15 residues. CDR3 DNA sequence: TGTGCCTGGAGTGGAGGGACAGGGGTTGGCTATGGCTACACCTTC. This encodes CAWSGGTGVGYGYTF.

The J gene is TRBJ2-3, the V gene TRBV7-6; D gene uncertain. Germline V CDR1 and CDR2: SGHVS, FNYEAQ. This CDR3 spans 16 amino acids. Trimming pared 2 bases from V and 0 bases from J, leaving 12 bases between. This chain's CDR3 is CASSLFGSVSTDTQYF. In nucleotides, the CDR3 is TGTGCCAGCAGCTTATTTGGGTCAGTTAGCACAGATACGCAGTATTTT.

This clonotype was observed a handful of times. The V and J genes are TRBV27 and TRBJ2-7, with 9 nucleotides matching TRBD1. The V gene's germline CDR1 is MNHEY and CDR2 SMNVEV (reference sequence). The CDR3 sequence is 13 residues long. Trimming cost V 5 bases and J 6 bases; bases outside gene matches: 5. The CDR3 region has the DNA TGTGCCAGCAGTCCGGACAGGGGTGCCGAGCAGTACTTC. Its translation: CASSPDRGAEQYF.

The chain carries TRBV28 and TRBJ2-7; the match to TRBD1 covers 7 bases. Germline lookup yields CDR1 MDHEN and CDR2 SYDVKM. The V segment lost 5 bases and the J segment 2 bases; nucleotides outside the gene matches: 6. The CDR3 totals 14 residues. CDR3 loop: CASSARDRAYEQYF. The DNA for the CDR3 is TGTGCCAGCAGTGCCCGGGACAGAGCCTACGAGCAGTACTTC.

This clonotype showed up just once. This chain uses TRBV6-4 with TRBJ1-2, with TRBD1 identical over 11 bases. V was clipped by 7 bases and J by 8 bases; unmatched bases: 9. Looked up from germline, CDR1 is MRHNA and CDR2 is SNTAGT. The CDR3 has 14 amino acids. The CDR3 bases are TGTGCCAGCAAGGGACAGGGGGTAGTTGGAGGCTACACCTTC. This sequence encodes CASKGQGVVGGYTF.

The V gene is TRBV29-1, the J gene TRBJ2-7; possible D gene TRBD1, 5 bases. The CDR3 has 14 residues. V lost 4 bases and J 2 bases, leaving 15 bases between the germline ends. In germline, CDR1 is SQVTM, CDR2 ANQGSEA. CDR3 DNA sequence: TGCAGCGTTGTTCCCCTGACAGCTGCCTACGAGCAGTACTTC. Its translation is CSVVPLTAAYEQYF.

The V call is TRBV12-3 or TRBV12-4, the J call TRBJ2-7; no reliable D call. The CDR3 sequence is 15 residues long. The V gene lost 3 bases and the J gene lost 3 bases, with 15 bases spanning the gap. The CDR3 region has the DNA TGTGCCAGCAGTTTTGGGTCGGCTCTACACTACGAGCAGTACTTC. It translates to CASSFGSALHYEQYF.

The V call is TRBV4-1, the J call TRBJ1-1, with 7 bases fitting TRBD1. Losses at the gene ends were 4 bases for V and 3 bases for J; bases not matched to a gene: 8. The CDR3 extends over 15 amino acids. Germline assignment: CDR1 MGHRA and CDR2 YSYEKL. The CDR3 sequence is CASSRMTGIDTEAFF. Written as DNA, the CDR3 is TGCGCCAGCAGCCGGATGACAGGGATTGACACTGAAGCTTTCTTT.

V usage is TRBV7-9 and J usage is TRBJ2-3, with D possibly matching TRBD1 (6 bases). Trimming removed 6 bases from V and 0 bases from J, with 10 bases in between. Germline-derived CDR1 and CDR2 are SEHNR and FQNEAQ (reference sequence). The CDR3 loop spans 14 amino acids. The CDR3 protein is CASRAGASTDTQYF. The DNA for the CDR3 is TGTGCCAGCAGGGCAGGGGCCAGCACAGATACGCAGTATTTT.

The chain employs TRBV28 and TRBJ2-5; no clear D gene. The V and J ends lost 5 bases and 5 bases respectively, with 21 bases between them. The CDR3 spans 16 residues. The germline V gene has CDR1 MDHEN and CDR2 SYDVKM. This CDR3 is CASSALHKGEEETQYF. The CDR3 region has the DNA TGTGCCAGCAGTGCCCTACACAAGGGTGAAGAGGAGACCCAGTACTTC.

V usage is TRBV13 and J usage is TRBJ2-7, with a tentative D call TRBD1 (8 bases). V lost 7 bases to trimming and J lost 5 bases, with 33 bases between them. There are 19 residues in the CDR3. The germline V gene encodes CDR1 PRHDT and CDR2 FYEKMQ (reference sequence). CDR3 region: CASTHGGAPAGGGRHEQYF. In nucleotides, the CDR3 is TGTGCCAGCACTCATGGGGGGGCGCCGGCAGGGGGCGGTCGGCACGAGCAGTACTTC.

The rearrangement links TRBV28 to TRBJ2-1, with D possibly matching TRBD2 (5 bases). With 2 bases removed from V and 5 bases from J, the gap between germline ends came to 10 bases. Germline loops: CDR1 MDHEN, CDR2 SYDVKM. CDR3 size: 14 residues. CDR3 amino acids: CASSLLSANNEQFF. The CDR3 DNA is TGTGCCAGCAGTTTACTTAGCGCGAACAATGAGCAGTTCTTC.

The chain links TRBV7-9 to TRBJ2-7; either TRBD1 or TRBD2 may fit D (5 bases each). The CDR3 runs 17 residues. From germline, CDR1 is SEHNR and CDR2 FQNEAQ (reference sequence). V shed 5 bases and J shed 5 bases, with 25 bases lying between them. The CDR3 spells CASSPLRTGTESHEQYF. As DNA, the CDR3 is TGTGCCAGCAGCCCACTAAGAACCGGGACGGAAAGTCACGAGCAGTACTTC. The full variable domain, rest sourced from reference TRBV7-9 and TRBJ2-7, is DTGVSQNPRHKITKRGQNVTFRCDPISEHNRLYWYRQTLGQGPEFLTYFQNEAQLEKSRLLSDRFSAERPKGSFSTLEIQRTEQGDSAMYLCASSPLRTGTESHEQYFGPGTRLTVT.

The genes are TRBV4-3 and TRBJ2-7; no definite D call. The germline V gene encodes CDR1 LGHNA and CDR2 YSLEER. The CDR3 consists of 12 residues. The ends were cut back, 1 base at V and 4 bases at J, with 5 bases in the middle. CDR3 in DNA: TGCGCCAGCAGCCAAGTGGGGTACGAGCAGTACTTC. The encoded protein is CASSQVGYEQYF.